The clone carrying this T cell receptor (beta chain) was seen only a few times. Its antigen is currently unknown. This sample was taken from a study of OX40 agonist ivuxolimab in advanced cancers. The overall study: Patients were about 83% male with ages roughly 23 to 79, mean approximately 62.

Findings and limits, study-wide: Low normalized T-cell clonal expansion was additionally recorded for some nonresponders. Antigens targeted by the expanded peripheral T cells were not determined.

Trimming shortened V by 5 bases and J by 1 base, and 6 bases separated the two germline ends. Germline V gives CDR1 SEHNR, CDR2 FQNEAQ (reference sequence). The CDR3 extends over 13 amino acids. This table comes from immunoSEQ multiplex PCR, and its TCRdb copy is limited to in-frame clones, with some not included. This sample has about 28,000 clones; 80% occur once, and the top ten carry roughly 11%. Here the sequenced sample was CD4+ or CD8+ T cells sorted from blood, taken in a trial of the OX40 agonist ivuxolimab. The chain joins TRBV7-9 to TRBJ1-5; D not resolved. This clonotype was sampled from an adult with an advanced solid tumor such as melanoma, head and neck, liver or kidney cancer. In DNA form, the CDR3 reads TGTGCCAGCAGCCCAGACAGCAATCAGCCCCAGCATTTT. Protein product: CASSPDSNQPQHF.